This T cell receptor (beta chain) was sequenced in a study of OX40 agonist ivuxolimab in advanced cancers. The CDR3 runs 17 residues. Trimming cost V 0 bases and J 5 bases, with 18 bases left between them. Germline lookup yields CDR1 SGHRS and CDR2 YFSETQ. TCRdb's table, derived via immunoSEQ multiplex PCR, lists solely in-frame clones and lacks some. The table shows over 55,000 clones, with 75% to 90% occurring only once. This sample comprised CD4+ or CD8+ T cells sorted from blood, obtained in a trial of the OX40 agonist ivuxolimab. This sequence originates from an adult with an advanced solid tumor such as melanoma, head and neck, liver or kidney cancer. The chain joins TRBV5-1 to TRBJ2-1; D is unclear. CDR3 region: CASSLVGDQDLDNEQFF. CDR3 bases: TGCGCCAGCAGCTTGGTGGGCGACCAAGACTTAGACAATGAGCAGTTCTTC. The full variable domain, completed using reference TRBV5-1 and TRBJ2-1, is KAGVTQTPRYLIKTRGQQVTLSCSPISGHRSVSWYQQTPGQGLQFLFEYFSETQRNKGNFPGRFSGRQFSNSRSEMNVSTLELGDSALYLCASSLVGDQDLDNEQFFGPGTRLTVL.